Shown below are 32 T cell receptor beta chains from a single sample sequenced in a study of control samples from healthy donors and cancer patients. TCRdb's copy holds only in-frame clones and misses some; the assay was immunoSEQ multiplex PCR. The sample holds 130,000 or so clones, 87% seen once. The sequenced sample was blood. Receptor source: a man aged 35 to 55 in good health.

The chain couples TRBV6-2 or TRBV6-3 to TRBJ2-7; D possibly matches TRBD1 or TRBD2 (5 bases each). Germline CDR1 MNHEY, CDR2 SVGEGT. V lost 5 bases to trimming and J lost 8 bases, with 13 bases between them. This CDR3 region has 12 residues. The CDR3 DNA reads TGTGCCAGCAGTCAGGGACCACTTAAGCAGTACTTC. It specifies CASSQGPLKQYF.

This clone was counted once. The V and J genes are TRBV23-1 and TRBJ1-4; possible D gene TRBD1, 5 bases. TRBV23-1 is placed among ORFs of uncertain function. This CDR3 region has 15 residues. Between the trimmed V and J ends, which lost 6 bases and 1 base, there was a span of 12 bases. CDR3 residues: CASSLAGLTNEKLFF. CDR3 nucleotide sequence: TGCGCCAGCAGCCTCGCGGGGCTAACTAATGAAAAACTGTTTTTT.

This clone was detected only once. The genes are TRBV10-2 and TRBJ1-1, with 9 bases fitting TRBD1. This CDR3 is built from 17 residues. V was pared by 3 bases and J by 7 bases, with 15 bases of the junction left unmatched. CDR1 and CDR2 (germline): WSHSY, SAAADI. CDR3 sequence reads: CASSDGLLGQGKLEAFF. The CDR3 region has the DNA TGCGCCAGCAGTGATGGTCTATTAGGACAGGGGAAACTTGAAGCTTTCTTT.

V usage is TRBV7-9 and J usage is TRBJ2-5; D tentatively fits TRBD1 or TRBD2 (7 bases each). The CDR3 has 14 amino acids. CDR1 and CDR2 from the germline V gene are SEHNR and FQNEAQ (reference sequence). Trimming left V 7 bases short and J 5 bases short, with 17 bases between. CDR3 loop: CASTPGGARETQYF. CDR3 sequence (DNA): TGTGCCAGCACCCCAGGGGGGGCCCGGGAGACCCAGTACTTC.

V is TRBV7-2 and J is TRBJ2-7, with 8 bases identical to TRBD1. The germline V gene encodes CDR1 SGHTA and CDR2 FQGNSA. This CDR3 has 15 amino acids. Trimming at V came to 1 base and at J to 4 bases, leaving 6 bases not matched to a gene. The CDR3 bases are TGTGCCAGCAGCTTAGGGTTTCAGGGGGCGTACGAGCAGTACTTC. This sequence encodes CASSLGFQGAYEQYF.

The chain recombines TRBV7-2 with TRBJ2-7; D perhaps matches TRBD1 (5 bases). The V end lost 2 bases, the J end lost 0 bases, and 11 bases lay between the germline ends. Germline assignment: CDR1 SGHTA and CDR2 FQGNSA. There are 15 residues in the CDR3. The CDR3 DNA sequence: TGTGCCAGCAGCTTAAAAGGGGCTAGCTCCTACGAGCAGTACTTC. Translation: CASSLKGASSYEQYF.

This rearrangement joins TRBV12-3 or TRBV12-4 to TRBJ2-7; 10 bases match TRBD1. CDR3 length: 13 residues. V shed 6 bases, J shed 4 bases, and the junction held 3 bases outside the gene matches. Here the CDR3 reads CASRSGQGYEQYF. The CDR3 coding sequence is TGTGCCAGCAGATCGGGACAGGGGTACGAGCAGTACTTC.

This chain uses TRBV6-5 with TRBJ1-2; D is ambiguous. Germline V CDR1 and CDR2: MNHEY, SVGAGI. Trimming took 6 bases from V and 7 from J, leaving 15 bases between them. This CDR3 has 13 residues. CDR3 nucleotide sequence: TGTGCCAGCAGGACCGTCGAAGTAGGTGGCTACACCTTC. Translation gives CASRTVEVGGYTF.

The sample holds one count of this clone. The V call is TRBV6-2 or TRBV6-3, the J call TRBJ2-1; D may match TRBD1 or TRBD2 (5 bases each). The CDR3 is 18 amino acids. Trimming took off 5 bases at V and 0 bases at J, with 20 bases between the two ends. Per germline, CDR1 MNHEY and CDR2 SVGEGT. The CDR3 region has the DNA TGTGCCAGCAGTAAGCCCTCCGGGACCCACAGCTCCTACAATGAGCAGTTCTTC. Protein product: CASSKPSGTHSSYNEQFF.

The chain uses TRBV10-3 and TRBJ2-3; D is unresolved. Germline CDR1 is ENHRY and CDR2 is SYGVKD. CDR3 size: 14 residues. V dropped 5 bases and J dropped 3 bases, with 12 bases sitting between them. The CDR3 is CAISPTPGTDTQYF. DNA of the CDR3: TGTGCCATCAGTCCCACCCCCGGGACAGATACGCAGTATTTT.

DNA of the CDR3: TGTGCCAGCAGCTTTTCCTACGAGCAGTACTTC. This encodes CASSFSYEQYF. V usage is TRBV7-2 and J usage is TRBJ2-7; D not certain. The CDR3 totals 11 residues. With 3 bases removed from V and 1 base from J, the gap between germline ends came to 1 base. Germline loops: CDR1 SGHTA, CDR2 FQGNSA.

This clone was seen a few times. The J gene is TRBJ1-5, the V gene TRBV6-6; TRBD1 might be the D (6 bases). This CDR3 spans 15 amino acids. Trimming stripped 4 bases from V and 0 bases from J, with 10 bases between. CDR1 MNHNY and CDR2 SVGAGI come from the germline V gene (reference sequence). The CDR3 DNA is TGTGCCAGCAGTTCCAGGGGAAGTAGCAATCAGCCCCAGCATTTT. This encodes CASSSRGSSNQPQHF.

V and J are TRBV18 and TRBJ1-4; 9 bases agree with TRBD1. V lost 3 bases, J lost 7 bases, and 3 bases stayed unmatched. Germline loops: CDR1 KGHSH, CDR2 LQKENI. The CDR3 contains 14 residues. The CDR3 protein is CASSPGQGFEKLFF. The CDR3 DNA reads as TGTGCCAGCTCACCGGGACAGGGATTTGAAAAACTGTTTTTT.

The CDR3 loop is CASSYSLKGEAGYTF. DNA of the CDR3: TGTGCCAGCAGTTACTCCCTCAAGGGGGAGGCTGGCTACACCTTC. The chain employs TRBV6-6 and TRBJ1-2; D is possibly TRBD1 (6 bases). Trimming pared 0 bases from V and 7 bases from J, leaving 15 bases between. Germline V gives CDR1 MNHNY, CDR2 SVGAGI (reference sequence). The CDR3 runs to 15 residues.

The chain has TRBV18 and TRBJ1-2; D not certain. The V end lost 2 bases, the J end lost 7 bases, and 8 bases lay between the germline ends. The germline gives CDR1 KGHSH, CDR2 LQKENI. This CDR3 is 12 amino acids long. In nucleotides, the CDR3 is TGTGCCAGCTCACCAGACGGTCTTGGCTACACCTTC. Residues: CASSPDGLGYTF.

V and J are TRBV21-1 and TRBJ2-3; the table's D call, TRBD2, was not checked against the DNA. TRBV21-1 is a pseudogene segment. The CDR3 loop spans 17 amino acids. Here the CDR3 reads CASSKGRPGRLMDTQYF. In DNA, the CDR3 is TGTGCCAGCAGCAAAGGGCGGCCCGGTAGATTAATGGATACGCAGTATTTT.

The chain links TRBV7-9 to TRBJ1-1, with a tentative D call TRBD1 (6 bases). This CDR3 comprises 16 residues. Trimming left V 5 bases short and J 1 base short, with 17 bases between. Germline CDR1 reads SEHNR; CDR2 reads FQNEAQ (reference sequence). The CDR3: CASSPEGGYANTEAFF. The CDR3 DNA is TGTGCCAGCAGCCCAGAGGGGGGATATGCGAACACTGAAGCTTTCTTT.

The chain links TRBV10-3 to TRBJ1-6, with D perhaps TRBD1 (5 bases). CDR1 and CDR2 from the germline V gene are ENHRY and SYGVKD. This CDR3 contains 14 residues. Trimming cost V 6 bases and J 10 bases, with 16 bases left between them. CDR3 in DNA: TGTGCCATCAGCGATAACACAAAGGGGTCACCCCTCCACTTT. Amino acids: CAISDNTKGSPLHF.

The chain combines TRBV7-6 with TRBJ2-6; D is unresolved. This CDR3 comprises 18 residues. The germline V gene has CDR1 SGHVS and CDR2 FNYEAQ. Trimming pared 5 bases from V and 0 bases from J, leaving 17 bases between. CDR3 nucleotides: TGTGCCAGCAGCCCCGGACCGACTTCGAGCTCTGGGGCCAACGTCCTGACTTTC. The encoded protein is CASSPGPTSSSGANVLTF.

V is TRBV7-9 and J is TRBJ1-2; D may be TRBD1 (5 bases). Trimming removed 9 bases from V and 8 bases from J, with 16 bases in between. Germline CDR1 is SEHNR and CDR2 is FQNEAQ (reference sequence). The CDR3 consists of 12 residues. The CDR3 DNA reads TGTGCCAGGACCGGGACCGTGAGGGGCTACACCTTC. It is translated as CARTGTVRGYTF.

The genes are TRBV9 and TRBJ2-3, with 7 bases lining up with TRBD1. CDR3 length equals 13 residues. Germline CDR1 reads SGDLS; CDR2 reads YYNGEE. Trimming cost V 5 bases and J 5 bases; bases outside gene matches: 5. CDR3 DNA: TGTGCCAGCAGTGGACAGGTCCGAGATACGCAGTATTTT. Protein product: CASSGQVRDTQYF.

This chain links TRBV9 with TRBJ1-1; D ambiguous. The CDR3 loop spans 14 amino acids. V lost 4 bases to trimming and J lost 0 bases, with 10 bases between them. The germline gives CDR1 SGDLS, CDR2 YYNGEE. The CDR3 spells CASSPWALNTEAFF. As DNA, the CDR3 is TGTGCCAGCAGCCCCTGGGCGTTGAACACTGAAGCTTTCTTT.

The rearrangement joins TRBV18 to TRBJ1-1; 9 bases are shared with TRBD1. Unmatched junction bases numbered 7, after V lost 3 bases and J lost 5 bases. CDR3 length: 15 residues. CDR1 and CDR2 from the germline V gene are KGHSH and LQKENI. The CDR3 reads CASSPDRGKVTEAFF. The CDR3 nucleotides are TGTGCCAGCTCACCCGACAGGGGGAAGGTGACTGAAGCTTTCTTT.

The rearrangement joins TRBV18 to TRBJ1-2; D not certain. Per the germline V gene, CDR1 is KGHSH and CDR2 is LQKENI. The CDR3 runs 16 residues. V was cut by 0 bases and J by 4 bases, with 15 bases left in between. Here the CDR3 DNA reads TGTGCCAGCTCACCACCAATCGGGAGGGTTGGCTATGGCTACACCTTC. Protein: CASSPPIGRVGYGYTF.

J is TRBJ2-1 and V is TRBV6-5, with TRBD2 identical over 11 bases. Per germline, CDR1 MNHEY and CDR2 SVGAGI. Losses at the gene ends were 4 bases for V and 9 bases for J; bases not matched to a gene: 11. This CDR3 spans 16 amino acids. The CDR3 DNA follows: TGTGCCAGCAGTTCACCTCTTGGGCTAGCGGGAGGTGAGCAGTTCTTC. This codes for CASSSPLGLAGGEQFF.

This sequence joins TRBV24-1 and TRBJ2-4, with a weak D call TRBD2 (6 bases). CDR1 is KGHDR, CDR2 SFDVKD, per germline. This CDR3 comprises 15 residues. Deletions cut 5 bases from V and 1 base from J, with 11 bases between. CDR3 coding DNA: TGTGCCACCAGTGGCCCGGAGGGGGCCAAAAACATTCAGTACTTC. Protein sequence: CATSGPEGAKNIQYF.

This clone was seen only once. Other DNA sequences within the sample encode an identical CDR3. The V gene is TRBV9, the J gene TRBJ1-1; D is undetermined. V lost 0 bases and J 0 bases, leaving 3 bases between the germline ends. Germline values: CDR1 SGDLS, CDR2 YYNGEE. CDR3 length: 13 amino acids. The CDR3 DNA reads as TGTGCCAGCAGCGTAGATCTGAACACTGAAGCTTTCTTT. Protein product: CASSVDLNTEAFF.

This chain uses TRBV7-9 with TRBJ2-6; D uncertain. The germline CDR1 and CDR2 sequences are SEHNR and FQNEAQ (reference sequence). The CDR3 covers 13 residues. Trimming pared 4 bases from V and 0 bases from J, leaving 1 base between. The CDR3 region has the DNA TGTGCCAGCAGCTCCTCTGGGGCCAACGTCCTGACTTTC. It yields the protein CASSSSGANVLTF.

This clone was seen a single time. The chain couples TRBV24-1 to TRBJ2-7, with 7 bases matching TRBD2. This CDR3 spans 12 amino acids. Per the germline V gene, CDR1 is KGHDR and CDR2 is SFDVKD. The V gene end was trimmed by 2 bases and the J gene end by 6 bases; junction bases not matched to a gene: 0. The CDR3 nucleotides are TGTGCCACCAGTGATTGGGGGGGCGAGCAGTACTTC. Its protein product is CATSDWGGEQYF.

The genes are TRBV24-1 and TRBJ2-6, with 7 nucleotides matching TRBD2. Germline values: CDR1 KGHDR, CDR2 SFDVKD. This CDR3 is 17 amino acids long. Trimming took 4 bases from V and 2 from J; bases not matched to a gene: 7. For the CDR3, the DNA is TGTGCCACCAGTGAGTGGGGGGGAGGCCCTGGGGCCAACGTCCTGACTTTC. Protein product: CATSEWGGGPGANVLTF.

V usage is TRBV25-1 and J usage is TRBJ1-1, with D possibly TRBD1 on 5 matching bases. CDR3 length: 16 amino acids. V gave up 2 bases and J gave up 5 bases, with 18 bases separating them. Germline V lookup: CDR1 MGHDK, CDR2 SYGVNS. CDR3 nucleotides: TGTGCCAGCAGTGAACGTTCGGGGATAGGGGATACTGAAGCTTTCTTT. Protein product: CASSERSGIGDTEAFF.

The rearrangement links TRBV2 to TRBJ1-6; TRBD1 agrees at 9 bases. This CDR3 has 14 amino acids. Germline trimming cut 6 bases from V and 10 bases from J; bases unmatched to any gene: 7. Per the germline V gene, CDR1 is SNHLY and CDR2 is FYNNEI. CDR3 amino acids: CASRNRGQGSPLHF. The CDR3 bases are TGTGCCAGCAGGAACAGGGGGCAAGGATCACCCCTCCACTTT.